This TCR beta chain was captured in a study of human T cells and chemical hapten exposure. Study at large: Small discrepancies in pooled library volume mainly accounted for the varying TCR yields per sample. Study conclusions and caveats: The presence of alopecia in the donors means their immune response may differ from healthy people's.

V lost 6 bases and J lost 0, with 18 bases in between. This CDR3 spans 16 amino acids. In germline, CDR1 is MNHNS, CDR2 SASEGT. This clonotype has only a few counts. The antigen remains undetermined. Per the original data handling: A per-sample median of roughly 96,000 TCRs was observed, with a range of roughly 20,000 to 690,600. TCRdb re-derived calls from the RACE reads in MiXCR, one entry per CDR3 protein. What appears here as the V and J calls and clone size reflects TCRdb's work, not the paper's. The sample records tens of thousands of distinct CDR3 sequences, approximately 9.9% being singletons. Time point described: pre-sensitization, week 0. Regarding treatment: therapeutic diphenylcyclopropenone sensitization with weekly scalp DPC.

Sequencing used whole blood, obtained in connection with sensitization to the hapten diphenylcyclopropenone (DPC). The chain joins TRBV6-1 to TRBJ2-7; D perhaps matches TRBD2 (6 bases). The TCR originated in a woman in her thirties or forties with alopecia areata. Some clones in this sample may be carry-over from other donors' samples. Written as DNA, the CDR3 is TGTGCCAGCAGAAAGGATGGGACTTACAGCTCCTACGAGCAGTACTTC. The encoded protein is CASRKDGTYSSYEQYF.